This TCR beta chain comes out of a study of blood T cell repertoires in COVID-19. Study summary: Samples representing acute and convalescent COVID-19 were sourced from the United States, Italy and Spain. In each case, the material was cDNA or gDNA derived from T cells, B-cell-depleted T cells, or PBMCs.

Germline V gene sequence: CDR1 ENHRY, CDR2 SYGVKD. V dropped 6 bases and J dropped 7; count of bases not matched to a gene: 7. This CDR3 has 14 amino acids. The method was immunoSEQ multiplex PCR; TCRdb's version includes in-frame clones alone and lacks a portion of them. The data contain about 150,000 clones, about 79% of them singletons. The V gene is TRBV10-3, the J gene TRBJ1-2; 11 bases line up with TRBD1. Sequenced: peripheral blood. The clonotype was recovered from a woman in her fifties or sixties with acute or convalescent COVID-19. This CDR3 is CAIRDGQGALGYTF. The DNA of the CDR3 is TGTGCCATCAGAGACGGACAGGGGGCGCTTGGCTACACCTTC.